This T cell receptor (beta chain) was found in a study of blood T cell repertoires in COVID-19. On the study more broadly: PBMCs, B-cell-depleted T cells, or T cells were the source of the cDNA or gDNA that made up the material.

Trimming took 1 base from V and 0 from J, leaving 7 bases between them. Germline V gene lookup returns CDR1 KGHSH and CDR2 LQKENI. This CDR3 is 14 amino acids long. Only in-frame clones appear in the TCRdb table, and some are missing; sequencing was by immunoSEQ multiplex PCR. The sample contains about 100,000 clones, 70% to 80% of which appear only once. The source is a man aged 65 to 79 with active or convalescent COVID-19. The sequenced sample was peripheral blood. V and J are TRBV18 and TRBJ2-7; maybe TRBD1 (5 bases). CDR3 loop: CASSPQTDSYEQYF. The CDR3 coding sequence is TGTGCCAGCTCACCACAGACAGACTCCTACGAGCAGTACTTC.